These 25 T cell receptor beta chains were sequenced from one sample in a study of Tregs in tolerant kidney transplant recipients. Only in-frame clones appear in the TCRdb table, and some are missing; sequencing was by immunoSEQ multiplex PCR. The sample carries roughly 80,000 clones, 95% to 98% recorded once. Sequences were derived from CD4+ T cells from blood, sampled before the transplant. These receptors were obtained from a human donor who received a combined kidney and bone marrow transplant.

The rearrangement links TRBV7-2 to TRBJ2-3; TRBD1 is a possible D gene (6 bases). Germline CDR1 is SGHTA and CDR2 is FQGNSA. V was pared by 5 bases and J by 0 bases, with 12 bases between. The CDR3 runs to 15 residues. CDR3 residues: CASSPQGGSTDTQYF. The CDR3 nucleotides are TGTGCCAGCAGCCCACAGGGCGGAAGCACAGATACGCAGTATTTT.

As to this clone: Other DNA sequences of this sample code for an identical CDR3. The genes are TRBV18 and TRBJ1-4; perhaps TRBD1 as D (6 bases). CDR1 KGHSH and CDR2 LQKENI come from the germline V gene. This CDR3 has 15 residues. V was shortened by 1 base and J by 0 bases, with 6 bases between the two germline ends. The CDR3 region has the DNA TGTGCCAGCTCACCACAGGGGGCAACTAATGAAAAACTGTTTTTT. This codes for CASSPQGATNEKLFF.

The gene calls are TRBV18 and TRBJ2-7; 7 bases align to TRBD2. With 8 bases clipped from V and 3 bases from J, the junction kept 7 bases outside the gene matches. CDR1 and CDR2 (germline): KGHSH, LQKENI. This CDR3 region has 13 residues. CDR3 sequence reads: CASTPRENYEQYF. The CDR3 DNA is TGTGCCAGCACGCCGCGGGAGAACTACGAGCAGTACTTC.

The chain joins TRBV5-1 to TRBJ2-3; 10 positions match TRBD2. Per germline, CDR1 SGHRS and CDR2 YFSETQ. This CDR3 region has 17 residues. With V trimmed by 0 bases and J by 4 bases, 8 bases remained unmatched. This CDR3 is CASSLVASGSAADTQYF. In DNA, the CDR3 is TGCGCCAGCAGCTTGGTTGCTAGCGGGAGTGCGGCAGATACGCAGTATTTT. Complete variable domain (other parts from reference TRBV5-1 and TRBJ2-3): KAGVTQTPRYLIKTRGQQVTLSCSPISGHRSVSWYQQTPGQGLQFLFEYFSETQRNKGNFPGRFSGRQFSNSRSEMNVSTLELGDSALYLCASSLVASGSAADTQYFGPGTRLTVL.

CDR3 loop: CAIKPGHNLQETQYF. CDR3 nucleotide sequence: TGTGCCATCAAGCCTGGACACAACCTACAAGAGACCCAGTACTTC. The chain joins TRBV10-3 to TRBJ2-5; D might be TRBD1 (5 bases). CDR3 size: 15 residues. The germline CDR1 and CDR2 sequences are ENHRY and SYGVKD. V dropped 7 bases and J dropped 2 bases, with 17 bases sitting between them.

A few counts support this clone. V gene TRBV30 combines with J gene TRBJ2-3, with 7 nucleotides matching TRBD1. CDR3 size: 16 residues. Germline V gene sequence: CDR1 GTSNPN, CDR2 SVGIG (reference sequence). The trim removed 4 bases at V and 0 bases at J, leaving 10 bases unmatched. This CDR3 is CAWINTDRRSTDTQYF. The CDR3 DNA sequence: TGTGCCTGGATAAATACGGACAGGCGTAGCACAGATACGCAGTATTTT.

The V and J genes are TRBV18 and TRBJ2-2; 8 bases match TRBD1. V trimming: 3 bases; J trimming: 7 bases; junction bases outside the gene matches: 10. This CDR3 has 16 amino acids. Per the germline V gene, CDR1 is KGHSH and CDR2 is LQKENI. CDR3: CASSPPGQDFIGELFF. DNA for the CDR3: TGTGCCAGCTCACCCCCGGGACAGGATTTTATCGGGGAGCTGTTTTTT.

The CDR3, as DNA: TGTGCCAGCAGTGACAGGGGGCAACGGAGCACAGATACGCAGTATTTT. Amino acids: CASSDRGQRSTDTQYF. The chain recombines TRBV6-1 with TRBJ2-3; 8 bases map to TRBD1. Losses at the gene ends were 3 bases for V and 0 bases for J; bases not matched to a gene: 5. The CDR3 extends over 16 amino acids. Germline CDR1 reads MNHNS; CDR2 reads SASEGT.

The V and J genes are TRBV21-1 and TRBJ2-1; the table's D gene call, TRBD1, was not cross checked with the DNA. TRBV21-1 is annotated as a pseudogene. There are 15 residues in the CDR3. CDR3 sequence (DNA): TGTGCCAGCGAAAACCGGGACACTCGATACAATGAGCAGTTCTTC. Amino acid sequence: CASENRDTRYNEQFF.

The chain employs TRBV7-3 and TRBJ2-1; 12 positions match TRBD2. Trimming removed 5 bases from V and 4 bases from J; junction bases left unmatched: 9. The CDR3 is made up of 17 amino acids. Germline-derived CDR1 and CDR2 are SGHTA and FQGTGA. The CDR3 spells CASSPRLAGEEYNEQFF. The CDR3 nucleotides read TGTGCCAGCAGCCCCCGACTAGCGGGAGAAGAATACAATGAGCAGTTCTTC.

This clone was recorded only once. The chain recombines TRBV6-5 with TRBJ2-7; TRBD2 is a possible D gene (6 bases). CDR1 MNHEY and CDR2 SVGAGI come from the germline V gene. V lost 6 bases, J lost 5 bases, and 20 bases lay in between. The CDR3 extends over 15 amino acids. The CDR3 here is CASRNPRTGGDEQYF. In DNA, the CDR3 is TGTGCCAGCAGAAACCCTAGGACCGGGGGTGACGAGCAGTACTTC.

The rearrangement uses TRBV15 and TRBJ1-5; D is unresolved. Between the trimmed V and J ends, which lost 3 bases and 7 bases, there was a span of 16 bases. CDR1 and CDR2 (germline): LNHNV, YYDKDF (reference sequence). This CDR3 comprises 15 residues. CDR3 loop: CATSRQTPFGQPQHF. The CDR3 nucleotides read TGTGCCACCAGCAGGCAGACGCCCTTCGGGCAGCCCCAGCATTTT. The whole variable domain, remainder taken from reference TRBV15 and TRBJ1-5, is DAMVIQNPRYQVTQFGKPVTLSCSQTLNHNVMYWYQQKSSQAPKLLFHYYDKDFNNEADTPDNFQSRRPNTSFCFLDIRSPGLGDTAMYLCATSRQTPFGQPQHFGDGTRLSIL.

V usage is TRBV5-4 and J usage is TRBJ1-4; TRBD1 matches 7 bases. V shed 2 bases, J shed 8 bases, and the junction held 6 bases outside the gene matches. Germline lookup yields CDR1 SGHNT and CDR2 YYREEE (reference sequence). This CDR3 has 14 residues. The CDR3 loop is CASSFDRVDEKLFF. The CDR3 nucleotides are TGTGCCAGCAGCTTCGACAGGGTTGACGAAAAACTGTTTTTT.

This chain uses TRBV19 with TRBJ1-3; 7 bases are a match to TRBD1. Trimming took 3 bases from V and 2 from J; bases not matched to a gene: 1. The CDR3 has 14 amino acids. CDR1 and CDR2 from the germline V gene are LNHDA and SQIVND (reference sequence). The CDR3 loop is CASSMGQTGNTIYF. CDR3 DNA sequence: TGTGCCAGTAGTATGGGACAGACTGGAAACACCATATATTTT.

The V gene is TRBV7-2, the J gene TRBJ1-2; unclear D gene. Trimming left V 0 bases short and J 5 bases short, with 16 bases between. The CDR3 has 16 amino acids. CDR1 and CDR2 from the germline V gene are SGHTA and FQGNSA. CDR3 sequence: CASSLASARSPYGYTF. The CDR3 DNA follows: TGTGCCAGCAGCTTAGCGTCGGCAAGGAGTCCTTATGGCTACACCTTC.

The chain joins TRBV10-3 to TRBJ2-3, with a tentative D call TRBD2 (5 bases). With 5 bases removed from V and 4 bases from J, the gap between germline ends came to 16 bases. Germline CDR1 reads ENHRY; CDR2 reads SYGVKD. CDR3 length equals 15 residues. The CDR3 is CAISLGGLSADTQYF. In nucleotides, the CDR3 is TGTGCCATCAGTCTTGGTGGACTGTCCGCAGATACGCAGTATTTT.

The chain has TRBV5-1 and TRBJ2-5, with TRBD2 matching over 10 bases. The CDR3 loop spans 20 amino acids. Germline trimming cut 3 bases from V and 2 bases from J; bases unmatched to any gene: 19. CDR1 is SGHRS, CDR2 YFSETQ, per germline. The CDR3, as DNA: TGCGCCAGCAGCTCAGACTCGCCACCCAAACTAGCGGGAAGACAAGAGACCCAGTACTTC. It encodes CASSSDSPPKLAGRQETQYF.

This chain links TRBV10-3 with TRBJ1-4; no firm D call. V gave up 3 bases and J gave up 4 bases, with 9 bases separating them. Germline V gives CDR1 ENHRY, CDR2 SYGVKD. The CDR3 runs 14 residues. CDR3 nucleotides: TGTGCCATCAGTGAACAGCCCGATAATGAAAAACTGTTTTTT. Its protein is CAISEQPDNEKLFF.

The chain joins TRBV19 to TRBJ2-1; 7 bases map to TRBD2. V lost 4 bases to trimming and J lost 10 bases; unmatched junction nucleotides: 7. The CDR3 length is 13 residues. The germline CDR1 and CDR2 sequences are LNHDA and SQIVND (reference sequence). In DNA form, the CDR3 reads TGTGCCAGTAGTAGCAGCGGGAATGGCGAGCAGTTCTTC. This gives the protein CASSSSGNGEQFF.

The chain uses TRBV4-2 and TRBJ2-3; D possibly corresponds to TRBD2 (6 bases). Germline-derived CDR1 and CDR2 are LGHNA and YNFKEQ. V lost 0 bases, J lost 1 base, and 14 bases lay in between. The CDR3 length is 17 residues. This CDR3 is CASSQEPRGSGTDTQYF. In DNA, the CDR3 is TGTGCCAGCAGCCAAGAACCCCGGGGGTCGGGCACAGATACGCAGTATTTT.

The chain uses TRBV5-1 and TRBJ2-7, with 14 bases that match TRBD2. From germline, CDR1 is SGHRS and CDR2 YFSETQ. The CDR3 is 17 residues long. Losses at the gene ends were 9 bases for V and 3 bases for J; bases not matched to a gene: 14. Written as DNA, the CDR3 is TGCGCCACCACCCCGGGACTAGCGGGAGATTGGGTCTACGAGCAGTACTTC. Protein sequence: CATTPGLAGDWVYEQYF.

The chain employs TRBV5-8 and TRBJ1-4; 9 bases match TRBD1. V trimming: 4 bases; J trimming: 8 bases; junction bases outside the gene matches: 18. CDR1 SGHTS and CDR2 YDEGEE come from the germline V gene. The CDR3 length is 18 residues. The CDR3 sequence is CASSVDRDRAWENEKLFF. The CDR3 nucleotides are TGTGCCAGCAGCGTCGACCGGGACAGGGCTTGGGAAAACGAAAAACTGTTTTTT.

This rearrangement joins TRBV9 to TRBJ1-6, with 8 bases lining up with TRBD1. The CDR3 loop spans 13 amino acids. Trimming cost V 5 bases and J 7 bases; bases outside gene matches: 2. Germline CDR1 and CDR2: SGDLS and YYNGEE. CDR3 in DNA: TGTGCCAGCAGAGGGACAGGCAATTCACCCCTCCACTTT. This sequence encodes CASRGTGNSPLHF.

This clone appeared once. V usage is TRBV11-3 and J usage is TRBJ1-1, with a possible D match to TRBD1 (5 bases). CDR3 length: 13 residues. The V gene's germline CDR1 is SGHNT and CDR2 YENEEA. Trimming removed 5 bases at V and 9 bases at J, with 16 bases between. CDR3 amino acids: CASSPRPTDKAFF. CDR3 in DNA: TGTGCCAGCAGCCCGCGTCCGACAGACAAAGCTTTCTTT.

The V and J genes are TRBV21-1 and TRBJ2-2; the table calls TRBD1, which could not be checked here. TRBV21-1 is termed a pseudogene. The CDR3 spans 16 residues. The DNA of the CDR3 is TGTGCCAGCAGCAAACGAAGGACACATGACGCCGGGGAGCTGTTTTTT. It encodes CASSKRRTHDAGELFF.